This T cell receptor (beta chain) originates from a study of post-analysis software for immune sequencing data. Study as a whole: There were relapsing-remitting, secondary progressive and progressive-relapsing multiple sclerosis among the disease courses included.

Unique molecular identifiers had been added to the TCR beta cDNA libraries. Starting from approximately 1 to 10 million T cells, the study yielded roughly 0.5 million cDNA molecules. TCRdb processed the PCR reads anew with MiXCR; each CDR3 protein has one entry. The repertoire includes approximately 730,000 distinct CDR3 sequences, about 45% of them detected once, and roughly 4.9% sits in the top ten. Study results and caveats: When the samples were clustered directly with F measure, those that had been prepared in the same batch showed strong co-clustering. Among multiple sclerosis patients, normalized Chao1 diversity was significantly below that of controls. About 5 TRBV segments (TRBV5-6, TRBV5-1 and TRBV20-1 among them) occurred more frequently in patients than in controls.

This clonotype has more than one count but fewer than ten. As yet, its antigen is unknown. Trimming removed 2 bases at V and 1 base at J, with 6 bases between. CDR3 length equals 13 residues. Sequencing input: blood. The receptor's source is a girl aged 5-17 years with multiple sclerosis. This rearrangement joins TRBV12-3 or TRBV12-4 to TRBJ2-7; D possibly corresponds to TRBD2 (6 bases). CDR3: CASSLLASYEQYF. The CDR3 DNA reads TGTGCCAGCAGTTTACTAGCGTCCTACGAGCAGTACTTC.